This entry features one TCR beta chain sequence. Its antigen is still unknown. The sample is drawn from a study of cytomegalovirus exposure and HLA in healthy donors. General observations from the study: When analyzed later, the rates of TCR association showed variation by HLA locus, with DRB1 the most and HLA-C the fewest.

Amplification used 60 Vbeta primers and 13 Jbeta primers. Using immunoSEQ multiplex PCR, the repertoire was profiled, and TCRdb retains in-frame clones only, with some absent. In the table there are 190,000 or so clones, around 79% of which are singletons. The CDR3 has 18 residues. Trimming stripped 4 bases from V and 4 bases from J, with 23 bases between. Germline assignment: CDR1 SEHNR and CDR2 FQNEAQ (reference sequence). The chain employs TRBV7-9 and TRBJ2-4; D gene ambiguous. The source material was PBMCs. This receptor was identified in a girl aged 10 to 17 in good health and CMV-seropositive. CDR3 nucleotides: TGTGCCAGCAGCTCACCCATCGGAACTGCGGTCCTTAAAAACATTCAGTACTTC. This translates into CASSSPIGTAVLKNIQYF.